Below, 18 T cell receptor beta chains from the same sample are listed, as sequenced in a study of immune cell composition in non-small cell lung cancer. The table came from immunoSEQ multiplex PCR; TCRdb's copy has only in-frame clones and leaves some out. The repertoire holds about 13,000 clones, approximately 70% seen once, with 13% to 15% in the top ten. Material for sequencing was lung tumor tissue. Every receptor here comes from a human donor with non-small cell lung cancer.

This clone appeared a single time. The genes are TRBV6-5 and TRBJ1-1, with 10 nucleotides matching TRBD1. V trimming: 6 bases; J trimming: 11 bases; junction bases outside the gene matches: 9. Germline V gene data show CDR1 as MNHEY and CDR2 as SVGAGI. The CDR3 is 13 residues long. DNA of the CDR3: TGTGCCAGCAGCCCAGACAGGGGGCGCGTTGCTTTCTTT. As protein: CASSPDRGRVAFF.

This chain's CDR3 is CASSSTQTGTHNSPLHF. CDR3 bases: TGTGCCAGCAGTTCTACCCAGACAGGGACACATAATTCACCCCTCCACTTT. The chain employs TRBV25-1 and TRBJ1-6, with 7 bases fitting TRBD1. J was trimmed by 5 bases and V by 5 bases; bases with no gene match: 12. The length of the CDR3 is 17 residues. CDR1 MGHDK and CDR2 SYGVNS come from the germline V gene.

This chain uses TRBV9 with TRBJ2-7; possible D gene TRBD2, 5 bases. V was cut by 4 bases and J by 1 base, with 6 bases left in between. Per germline, CDR1 SGDLS and CDR2 YYNGEE. This CDR3 comprises 12 residues. The CDR3 bases are TGTGCCAGCAGCCCGGGATCCTACGAGCAGTACTTC. Translating gives CASSPGSYEQYF. The complete variable domain, with remaining parts taken from reference TRBV9 and TRBJ2-7, reads DSGVTQTPKHLITATGQRVTLRCSPRSGDLSVYWYQQSLDQGLQFLIQYYNGEERAKGNILERFSAQQFPDLHSELNLSSLELGDSALYFCASSPGSYEQYFGPGTRLTVT.

This rearrangement joins TRBV5-5 to TRBJ1-4; TRBD1 matches 9 bases. There are 15 residues in the CDR3. V was clipped by 4 bases and J by 7 bases; unmatched bases: 8. Germline assignment: CDR1 SGHKS and CDR2 YYEKEE (reference sequence). The CDR3 DNA is TGTGCCAGCAGCGAGGACAGGGGAAGCGGTGAAAAACTGTTTTTT. It translates to CASSEDRGSGEKLFF.

Of note for this clone: The same CDR3 is also encoded by other DNA sequences in this sample. The rearrangement joins TRBV30 to TRBJ2-1; D not resolved. Germline V gene lookup returns CDR1 GTSNPN and CDR2 SVGIG (reference sequence). V was cut by 0 bases and J by 6 bases, with 3 bases left in between. The CDR3 loop spans 11 amino acids. DNA of the CDR3: TGTGCCTGGAGTGTCCTCAATGAGCAGTTCTTC. This sequence encodes CAWSVLNEQFF.

The CDR3 region has the DNA TGTGCCAGTAGCCAACAGGTGAACTCCTACGAGCAGTACTTC. Protein product: CASSQQVNSYEQYF. The rearrangement uses TRBV19 and TRBJ2-7; maybe TRBD1 (5 bases). CDR1 is LNHDA, CDR2 SQIVND, per germline (reference sequence). Trimming shortened V by 6 bases and J by 0 bases, and 12 bases separated the two germline ends. The CDR3 contains 14 residues.

The genes are TRBV29-1 and TRBJ2-1; D unresolved. The length of the CDR3 is 12 residues. CDR1 and CDR2 (germline): SQVTM, ANQGSEA. Trimming pared 5 bases from V and 5 bases from J, leaving 10 bases between. Here the CDR3 reads CSVWLTDNEQFF. The DNA of the CDR3 is TGCAGCGTTTGGTTAACTGACAATGAGCAGTTCTTC.

The genes are TRBV15 and TRBJ2-2; the D is unclear. This CDR3 has 14 residues. The V and J ends lost 3 bases and 1 base respectively, with 6 bases between them. Per germline, CDR1 LNHNV and CDR2 YYDKDF (reference sequence). Written as DNA, the CDR3 is TGTGCCACCAGCAGGAACAAGAACACCGGGGAGCTGTTTTTT. It codes for CATSRNKNTGELFF.

V is TRBV5-1 and J is TRBJ1-4, with TRBD1 as a possible D gene (6 bases). V dropped 2 bases and J dropped 0 bases, with 11 bases sitting between them. The CDR3 is made up of 16 amino acids. Germline lookup yields CDR1 SGHRS and CDR2 YFSETQ. CDR3 nucleotide sequence: TGCGCCAGCAGCTTCGGACAGATTGCAACTAATGAAAAACTGTTTTTT. Amino acids: CASSFGQIATNEKLFF.

In this sample, this clone turned up a few times. The rearrangement uses TRBV11-2 and TRBJ2-7; tentatively, D is TRBD2 (5 bases). Germline CDR1 is SGHAT and CDR2 is FQNNGV. The CDR3 length is 16 residues. V was shortened by 1 base and J by 3 bases, with 16 bases between the two germline ends. The CDR3 reads CASSLVRAANFYEQYF. The CDR3 coding sequence is TGTGCCAGCAGCTTAGTGCGGGCCGCGAACTTCTACGAGCAGTACTTC.

V and J are TRBV5-4 and TRBJ2-7; 12 nucleotides line up with TRBD2. The CDR3 loop spans 17 amino acids. After removal of 3 bases from V and 3 bases from J, the junction contained 10 bases not matched to a gene. Germline CDR1 and CDR2: SGHNT and YYREEE (reference sequence). The CDR3 DNA reads as TGTGCCAGCAGCTATGCTCGGACTAGCGGGGTGGGCTACGAGCAGTACTTC. It encodes CASSYARTSGVGYEQYF.

The rearrangement joins TRBV7-6 to TRBJ2-5; D is undetermined. V was cut by 2 bases and J by 4 bases, with 11 bases left in between. From germline, CDR1 is SGHVS and CDR2 FNYEAQ. The CDR3 runs 14 residues. This CDR3 reads CASSLSGFGETQYF. The CDR3 nucleotides are TGTGCCAGCAGCTTATCAGGTTTTGGAGAGACCCAGTACTTC.

The table lists this clone with a count of one. In nucleotides, the CDR3 is TGCGCCAGCAGCCAAGATTGGGCTAGCGGGAGACTCGTCGAGCAGTACTTC. Amino acids: CASSQDWASGRLVEQYF. The chain employs TRBV4-3 and TRBJ2-7; 10 bases agree with TRBD2. This CDR3 is 17 amino acids long. V lost 0 bases and J lost 6; bases outside the gene matches: 11. Germline-derived CDR1 and CDR2 are LGHNA and YSLEER.

V is TRBV11-2 and J is TRBJ1-3; a possible D gene is TRBD1 (6 bases). Between the trimmed V and J ends, which lost 5 bases and 0 bases, there was a span of 8 bases. Germline V lookup: CDR1 SGHAT, CDR2 FQNNGV. The CDR3 length is 14 residues. CDR3 sequence (DNA): TGTGCCAGCAGCCAGGGGAGCTCTGGAAACACCATATATTTT. Translating it yields CASSQGSSGNTIYF.

V and J are TRBV28 and TRBJ1-1; 8 bases line up with TRBD1. There are 15 residues in the CDR3. J lost 1 base, V lost 6 bases, and 7 bases had no gene match. Germline values: CDR1 MDHEN, CDR2 SYDVKM. For the CDR3, the DNA is TGTGCCAGCAGAGATCAGGGGGCGGGGAACACTGAAGCTTTCTTT. Its protein product is CASRDQGAGNTEAFF.

This rearrangement joins TRBV7-2 to TRBJ2-1, with D maybe TRBD1 (5 bases). Between the trimmed V and J ends, which lost 3 bases and 8 bases, there was a span of 14 bases. CDR1 and CDR2 from the germline V gene are SGHTA and FQGNSA. This CDR3 has 14 amino acids. DNA for the CDR3: TGTGCCAGCAGCTTTAGACAGCGTGGCGATGAGCAGTTCTTC. It specifies CASSFRQRGDEQFF.

The rearrangement joins TRBV4-2 to TRBJ2-7; 8 bases match TRBD2. Germline V gene data show CDR1 as LGHNA and CDR2 as YNFKEQ. The CDR3 runs to 15 residues. Germline trimming cut 7 bases from V and 4 bases from J; bases unmatched to any gene: 12. CDR3: CASTPGLESSYEQYF. DNA for the CDR3: TGTGCCAGCACGCCGGGACTAGAATCGTCATACGAGCAGTACTTC.

The chain uses TRBV30 and TRBJ1-2; 7 nucleotides line up with TRBD1. There are 11 residues in the CDR3. Germline V CDR1 and CDR2: GTSNPN, SVGIG (reference sequence). V shed 5 bases, J shed 3 bases, and the junction held 0 bases outside the gene matches. The CDR3 region is CAWGQDYGYTF. The CDR3 bases are TGTGCCTGGGGACAGGACTATGGCTACACCTTC.